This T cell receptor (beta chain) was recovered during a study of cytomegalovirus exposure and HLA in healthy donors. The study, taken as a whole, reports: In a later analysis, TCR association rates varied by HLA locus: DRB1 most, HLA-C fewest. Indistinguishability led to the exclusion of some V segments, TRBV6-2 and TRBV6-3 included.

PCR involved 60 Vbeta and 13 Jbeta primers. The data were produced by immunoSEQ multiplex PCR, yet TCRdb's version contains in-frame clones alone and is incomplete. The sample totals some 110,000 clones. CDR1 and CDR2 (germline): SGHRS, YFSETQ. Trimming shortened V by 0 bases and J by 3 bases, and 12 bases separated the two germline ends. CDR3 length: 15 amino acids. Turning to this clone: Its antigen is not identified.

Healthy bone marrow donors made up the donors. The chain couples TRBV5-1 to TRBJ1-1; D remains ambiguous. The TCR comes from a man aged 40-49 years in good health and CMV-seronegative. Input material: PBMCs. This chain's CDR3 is CASSLVAAFDTEAFF. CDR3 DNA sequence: TGCGCCAGCAGCTTGGTGGCCGCCTTTGACACTGAAGCTTTCTTT.